These 6 T cell receptor beta chains share one sample of origin, sequenced in a study of control samples from healthy donors and cancer patients. The protocol was immunoSEQ multiplex PCR, while the TCRdb copy is restricted to in-frame clones and leaves out a portion. The sample yields 100,000 or so clones, more than 75% seen once. The material sequenced was blood. The receptors were gathered from a woman aged 55-69 years in good health.

The chain combines TRBV27 with TRBJ2-1, with D perhaps matching TRBD2 (5 bases). V lost 11 bases and J lost 0, with 26 bases in between. Germline CDR1 MNHEY, CDR2 SMNVEV (reference sequence). The CDR3 has 18 residues. CDR3: CASRSRPPIRDSYNEQFF. The CDR3 region has the DNA TGTGCCTCAAGATCCCGCCCCCCCATCCGGGACTCCTACAATGAGCAGTTCTTC.

The J gene is TRBJ2-7, the V gene TRBV6-5; 8 bases align to TRBD1. This CDR3 spans 16 amino acids. Trimming removed 4 bases from V and 6 bases from J; junction bases left unmatched: 14. The germline V gene has CDR1 MNHEY and CDR2 SVGAGI. The CDR3 coding sequence is TGTGCCAGCAGTTCTCAAGACAGGGGAGCCTGGGGCGAGCAGTACTTC. It translates to CASSSQDRGAWGEQYF.

V usage is TRBV6-2 or TRBV6-3 and J usage is TRBJ2-1; D gene uncertain. The length of the CDR3 is 14 residues. Germline-derived CDR1 and CDR2 are MNHEY and SVGEGT. Trimming cost V 2 bases and J 8 bases, with 13 bases left between them. The CDR3 spells CASSYRLSRDEQFF. CDR3 nucleotides: TGTGCCAGCAGTTACCGTTTGTCTAGGGATGAGCAGTTCTTC.

The V call is TRBV15, the J call TRBJ2-7, with D perhaps assigned TRBD1 or TRBD2 (5 bases each). The CDR3 loop spans 17 amino acids. Trimming took 5 bases from V and 3 from J, leaving 23 bases between them. Germline CDR1 is LNHNV and CDR2 is YYDKDF (reference sequence). The CDR3 region has the DNA TGTGCCACCAGCCGCTACCCATCTCGGGACGCATTCTACGAGCAGTACTTC. It yields the protein CATSRYPSRDAFYEQYF.

The chain carries TRBV27 and TRBJ1-5, with D perhaps TRBD1 (5 bases). There are 16 residues in the CDR3. Per germline, CDR1 MNHEY and CDR2 SMNVEV (reference sequence). Trimming shortened V by 2 bases and J by 6 bases, and 17 bases separated the two germline ends. CDR3: CASSLVWAGGGQPQHF. The CDR3 DNA follows: TGTGCCAGCAGTTTAGTGTGGGCGGGGGGAGGTCAGCCCCAGCATTTT.

This clone turned up a few times. This chain's CDR3 is CASSFTFDQETQYF. The CDR3, as DNA: TGTGCCAGCTCCTTCACGTTCGACCAAGAGACCCAGTACTTC. This chain joins TRBV6-5 and TRBJ2-5; D remains ambiguous. Germline CDR1 MNHEY, CDR2 SVGAGI. CDR3 size: 14 residues. Trimming stripped 8 bases from V and 0 bases from J, with 13 bases between.